The 28 T cell receptor beta chains presented below share a single source sample, sequenced in a study of identifying expanded T cells in peripheral blood. Assay: immunoSEQ multiplex PCR; the TCRdb copy retains only in-frame clones and omits some. The table has some 75,000 clones, roughly nine tenths seen once. The sequencing sample was made of blood. Source of these receptors: a person between 18 and 70 years old in good health.

The rearrangement joins TRBV10-3 to TRBJ2-2; the match to TRBD2 covers 13 bases. The germline V gene encodes CDR1 ENHRY and CDR2 SYGVKD. V lost 5 bases, J lost 3 bases, and 6 bases stayed unmatched. This CDR3 comprises 17 residues. CDR3 DNA sequence: TGTGCCATCAGTCCGGGACTAGCGGGGTCAGACACCGGGGAGCTGTTTTTT. It translates to CAISPGLAGSDTGELFF.

The V gene is TRBV11-2, the J gene TRBJ2-7, with D uncertain. The CDR3 extends over 10 amino acids. Trimming pared 7 bases from V and 7 bases from J, leaving 8 bases between. The germline V gene has CDR1 SGHAT and CDR2 FQNNGV. The CDR3 nucleotides are TGTGCCAGCACCCTGGGAGAGCAGTACTTC. Translated: CASTLGEQYF.

CDR3 in DNA: TGCGCCAGCAGCCAAGTCGAGGGGAGCACCTATGGCTACACCTTC. Amino acids: CASSQVEGSTYGYTF. This chain connects TRBV4-1 to TRBJ1-2; TRBD1 is a possible D gene (5 bases). V was pared by 1 base and J by 4 bases, with 13 bases between. The CDR3 is made up of 15 amino acids. CDR1 and CDR2 from the germline V gene are MGHRA and YSYEKL.

The J gene is TRBJ1-6, the V gene TRBV6-5, with 7 bases matching TRBD1. The CDR3 has 15 amino acids. Germline V gives CDR1 MNHEY, CDR2 SVGAGI. The J segment lost 7 bases and the V segment lost 6 bases, leaving 9 bases of the junction unmatched. The CDR3 here is CASRTRQGGNSPLHF. In nucleotides, the CDR3 is TGTGCCAGCAGAACCCGACAGGGCGGGAATTCACCCCTCCACTTT.

This chain joins TRBV18 and TRBJ2-3; D unclear. This CDR3 region has 12 residues. Germline V lookup: CDR1 KGHSH, CDR2 LQKENI. The V gene lost 3 bases and the J gene lost 4 bases, with 5 bases spanning the gap. The CDR3 region has the DNA TGTGCCAGCTCACCTTGGGCAGATACGCAGTATTTT. It encodes CASSPWADTQYF.

The chain uses TRBV27 and TRBJ1-4; TRBD1 aligns across 9 bases. Germline V gene sequence: CDR1 MNHEY, CDR2 SMNVEV (reference sequence). The CDR3 covers 17 residues. Unmatched junction bases numbered 11, after V lost 4 bases and J lost 5 bases. CDR3 loop: CASSSGTGKGWNEKLFF. The CDR3, as DNA: TGTGCCAGCAGTTCCGGGACAGGGAAAGGATGGAATGAAAAACTGTTTTTT.

The genes are TRBV5-1 and TRBJ2-5; 9 nucleotides agree with TRBD2. Germline V gene data show CDR1 as SGHRS and CDR2 as YFSETQ. This CDR3 region has 15 residues. V trimming: 3 bases; J trimming: 0 bases; junction bases outside the gene matches: 3. The CDR3 sequence: CASSYSGGNQETQYF. The CDR3 nucleotides read TGCGCCAGCAGCTACAGCGGGGGGAACCAAGAGACCCAGTACTTC.

The chain has TRBV5-4 and TRBJ2-5; D gene uncertain. V dropped 1 base and J dropped 5 bases, with 15 bases sitting between them. The CDR3 totals 15 residues. In germline, CDR1 is SGHNT, CDR2 YYREEE (reference sequence). The CDR3 coding sequence is TGTGCCAGCAGCTTGATCAGCTTGCCTCAGGAGACCCAGTACTTC. Amino acids: CASSLISLPQETQYF.

This rearrangement joins TRBV7-2 to TRBJ2-7; TRBD1 matches 11 bases. The CDR3 sequence is 16 residues long. Trimming cost V 2 bases and J 2 bases; bases outside gene matches: 5. The germline V gene encodes CDR1 SGHTA and CDR2 FQGNSA. The CDR3 DNA sequence: TGTGCCAGCAGCTTATATCCGGGACAGGGGGCCTACGAGCAGTACTTC. This translates into CASSLYPGQGAYEQYF.

The chain is built from TRBV6-5 and TRBJ1-2; TRBD1 might be the D (6 bases). The CDR3 loop spans 15 amino acids. Germline CDR1 is MNHEY and CDR2 is SVGAGI. Trimming took 5 bases from V and 6 from J, leaving 19 bases between them. The CDR3 nucleotides read TGTGCCAGCAGTACCCCTACAGGGCCCCATGATGGCTACACCTTC. Translated: CASSTPTGPHDGYTF.

This chain links TRBV10-1 with TRBJ2-3, with 12 bases identical to TRBD2. Germline CDR1 and CDR2: WNHNN and SYGVQD (reference sequence). The CDR3 consists of 16 residues. With 4 bases clipped from V and 4 bases from J, the junction kept 6 bases outside the gene matches. CDR3 region: CASSVSSGGAADTQYF. CDR3 nucleotide sequence: TGCGCCAGCAGTGTTTCTAGCGGGGGGGCGGCAGATACGCAGTATTTT.

This clone was seen a handful of times. The gene calls are TRBV6-1 and TRBJ1-5; tentatively, D is TRBD1 (6 bases). Trimming took 3 bases from V and 6 from J, leaving 15 bases between them. The CDR3 sequence is 15 residues long. Germline CDR1 reads MNHNS; CDR2 reads SASEGT. DNA of the CDR3: TGTGCCAGCAGTGATTGGAGGGGGATGGTTCAGCCCCAGCATTTT. Residues: CASSDWRGMVQPQHF.

The rearrangement uses TRBV4-1 and TRBJ2-5, with D possibly TRBD2 on 6 matching bases. The V and J ends lost 2 bases and 1 base respectively, with 11 bases between them. The CDR3 consists of 15 residues. Germline CDR1 reads MGHRA; CDR2 reads YSYEKL. CDR3 in DNA: TGCGCCAGCAGCCAATGGAGGGTAACCCAAGAGACCCAGTACTTC. It specifies CASSQWRVTQETQYF.

Concerning this clone itself: At one end, the junction sequence differs from germline, possibly due to a read error. V is TRBV7-9 and J is TRBJ2-1; 8 nucleotides agree with TRBD1. The CDR3 length is 15 residues. Germline values: CDR1 SEHNR, CDR2 FQNEAQ (reference sequence). The CDR3 loop reads CASSRETGALNEQFF. CDR3 bases: TGCGCCAGCAGCAGGGAGACAGGGGCCCTCAATGAGCAGTTCTTC.

As regards this clone: This CDR3 is also generated by other DNA sequences in the sample. The CDR3 coding sequence is TGTGCCAGCAGTCCGGCGCTCTACTATGGCTACACCTTC. This translates into CASSPALYYGYTF. The chain has TRBV6-5 and TRBJ1-2; no definite D call. The CDR3 is made up of 13 amino acids. V was clipped by 5 bases and J by 3 bases, with 10 bases between them. CDR1 is MNHEY and CDR2 is SVGAGI in the germline V gene.

The V call is TRBV13, the J call TRBJ2-1; D could derive from TRBD1 or TRBD2 (10 bases each). The V and J ends lost 4 bases and 3 bases respectively, with 25 bases between them. From germline, CDR1 is PRHDT and CDR2 FYEKMQ (reference sequence). CDR3 length equals 19 residues. The CDR3 DNA is TGTGCCAGCAGCTCCGAGGGACAGGGGTGGACTAGCGGCTACAATGAGCAGTTCTTC. It encodes CASSSEGQGWTSGYNEQFF.

The chain joins TRBV6-5 to TRBJ1-4; D gene ambiguous. Germline CDR1 MNHEY, CDR2 SVGAGI. The V gene lost 0 bases and the J gene lost 0 bases, with 2 bases spanning the gap. The CDR3 covers 14 residues. CDR3 region: CASSYSATNEKLFF. The CDR3 DNA follows: TGTGCCAGCAGTTACTCGGCAACTAATGAAAAACTGTTTTTT.

The rearrangement links TRBV7-2 to TRBJ1-2; a possible D gene is TRBD1 (5 bases). CDR1 and CDR2 from the germline V gene are SGHTA and FQGNSA. The CDR3 spans 13 residues. The V end was cut by 8 bases, the J end by 4 bases, with 14 bases between. Here the CDR3 DNA reads TGTGCCAGCGACTCTCCGGGGCTCTATGGCTACACCTTC. Residues: CASDSPGLYGYTF.

This clone was observed a few times. This chain uses TRBV11-2 with TRBJ2-5, with D unresolved. CDR1 and CDR2 from the germline V gene are SGHAT and FQNNGV. V lost 5 bases and J lost 5, with 21 bases in between. The CDR3 has 16 residues. In DNA, the CDR3 is TGTGCCAGCAGCCTGACCTACAGAAGAACACCGGAGACCCAGTACTTC. Protein sequence: CASSLTYRRTPETQYF.

In this sample, this clone turned up once. The V and J genes are TRBV29-1 and TRBJ2-5; TRBD2 matches 10 bases. The J segment lost 1 base and the V segment lost 4 bases, leaving 6 bases of the junction unmatched. Germline V gene lookup returns CDR1 SQVTM and CDR2 ANQGSEA. There are 15 residues in the CDR3. This chain's CDR3 is CSVAGLAVTQETQYF. For the CDR3, the DNA is TGCAGCGTTGCCGGACTAGCGGTAACCCAAGAGACCCAGTACTTC.

CDR3 in amino acids: CASTLEGGRNGYTF. DNA for the CDR3: TGTGCCAGCACCCTGGAAGGGGGGCGTAATGGCTACACCTTC. The chain uses TRBV6-1 and TRBJ1-2; perhaps TRBD1 as D (6 bases). Germline V gene data show CDR1 as MNHNS and CDR2 as SASEGT. This CDR3 is 14 amino acids long. Trimming removed 7 bases from V and 6 bases from J, with 18 bases in between.

This clone appeared once. The chain couples TRBV18 to TRBJ2-5; D call uncertain. Germline CDR1 is KGHSH and CDR2 is LQKENI. The V and J ends lost 0 bases and 2 bases respectively, with 7 bases between them. CDR3 length: 14 residues. The CDR3 DNA reads TGTGCCAGCTCACCACCATCCTTACAAGAGACCCAGTACTTC. It specifies CASSPPSLQETQYF.

The chain joins TRBV19 to TRBJ1-1; the D gene is possibly TRBD1 (5 bases). The CDR3 is 17 residues long. Germline CDR1 is LNHDA and CDR2 is SQIVND (reference sequence). Trimming shortened V by 5 bases and J by 1 base, and 20 bases separated the two germline ends. DNA of the CDR3: TGTGCCAGTAGTCCCGCCGGGCCGCGGAGGGGGAACACTGAAGCTTTCTTT. It encodes CASSPAGPRRGNTEAFF.

The chain joins TRBV6-5 to TRBJ2-5; TRBD1 agrees at 8 bases. The CDR3 is 14 amino acids. Germline V gene data show CDR1 as MNHEY and CDR2 as SVGAGI. V gave up 5 bases and J gave up 4 bases; unmatched junction bases: 6. DNA of the CDR3: TGTGCCAGCAGTCAGGGGGCCCCTCCAGAGACCCAGTACTTC. Protein product: CASSQGAPPETQYF.

The V and J genes are TRBV5-4 and TRBJ2-7; 11 bases line up with TRBD1. Germline loops: CDR1 SGHNT, CDR2 YYREEE (reference sequence). V gave up 4 bases and J gave up 5 bases; unmatched junction bases: 5. This CDR3 spans 14 amino acids. This chain's CDR3 is CASSNGQGANEQYF. CDR3 bases: TGTGCCAGCAGCAACGGACAGGGGGCGAACGAGCAGTACTTC. The full variable domain, completed using reference TRBV5-4 and TRBJ2-7, is ETGVTQSPTHLIKTRGQQVTLRCSSQSGHNTVSWYQQALGQGPQFIFQYYREEENGRGNFPPRFSGLQFPNYSSELNVNALELDDSALYLCASSNGQGANEQYFGPGTRLTVT.

The CDR3 sequence is CASSAGDTWGETQYF. For the CDR3, the DNA is TGTGCCAGCAGCGCCGGGGACACTTGGGGAGAGACCCAGTACTTC. The chain joins TRBV5-4 to TRBJ2-5; possibly TRBD1 for D (6 bases). The CDR3 contains 15 residues. In germline, CDR1 is SGHNT, CDR2 YYREEE (reference sequence). Trimming took 4 bases from V and 4 from J, leaving 17 bases between them.

V gene TRBV6-5 combines with J gene TRBJ2-5; 8 bases match TRBD1. The CDR3 has 15 amino acids. Per the germline V gene, CDR1 is MNHEY and CDR2 is SVGAGI. The V gene end was trimmed by 4 bases and the J gene end by 5 bases; junction bases not matched to a gene: 9. CDR3 sequence: CASSWTRTGQETQYF. The CDR3 region has the DNA TGTGCCAGCAGTTGGACCAGGACAGGGCAGGAGACCCAGTACTTC.

The chain links TRBV19 to TRBJ1-1, with D unclear. V lost 4 bases and J 4 bases, leaving 22 bases between the germline ends. CDR3 length equals 17 residues. Germline assignment: CDR1 LNHDA and CDR2 SQIVND (reference sequence). This CDR3 is CASSNPHQPGPRTEAFF. The CDR3 DNA is TGTGCCAGTAGTAACCCCCACCAGCCCGGGCCTCGCACTGAAGCTTTCTTT.